This T cell receptor (beta chain) was recorded in a study of shared clonotypes between healthy human individuals. Trimming cost V 1 base and J 6 bases, with 7 bases left between them. Germline V gene lookup returns CDR1 DFQATT and CDR2 SNEGSKA (reference sequence). The CDR3 consists of 11 residues. The table lists this clone with a few counts. Per the authors' pipeline: ImmunoSEQ only sent back junction sequences with no quality scores, so filtering was done differently. The assay was immunoSEQ multiplex PCR, and TCRdb's table has in-frame clones only and misses some. That table furnishes V, J and clone size, whereas the DNA furnished D and trimming. The sample comprises approximately 1,000,000 clones, around 77% of which are singletons, and about 0.89% rests with the top ten.

The chain recombines TRBV20-1 with TRBJ2-7; perhaps D is TRBD1 or TRBD2 (5 bases each). The sequenced sample was memory CD4+ T cells from PBMCs. The subset denotes: CD45RA-negative fraction. The TCR sequence derives from a man younger than 35 in good health. Some clones in this sample may be carry-over from other donors' samples. CDR3 in amino acids: CSARVGTEQYF. In nucleotides, the CDR3 is TGCAGTGCTAGAGTAGGGACCGAGCAGTACTTC.